Described below is a single T cell receptor (beta chain) sequence and its context. No antigen is known for it. The germline gives CDR1 SGHTA, CDR2 FQGNSA. The CDR3 consists of 14 residues. V was clipped by 3 bases and J by 8 bases; unmatched bases: 7. The whole isolated RNA underwent reverse transcription, so sequencing captured expressed TCRB transcripts. Generated by immunoSEQ multiplex PCR, the TCRdb table keeps only in-frame clones and is missing some. The table lists some 640,000 clones, around 15% of them singletons. This entry is derived from a study of beta chain features in type 1 diabetes. Overall study results and limits: All four CD4+ subsets of Type 1 diabetes patients contained TCRB CDR3s that were moderately but significantly shorter.

The clonotype originates from a man aged 18 to 29 with type 1 diabetes. The sample consisted of naive CD4+ T cells from blood. The rearrangement uses TRBV7-2 and TRBJ2-1, with TRBD1 identical over 7 bases. The CDR3 protein is CASSLGTGVDEQFF. CDR3 bases: TGTGCCAGCAGCTTGGGTACAGGGGTGGATGAGCAGTTCTTC. Complete variable domain (other parts from reference TRBV7-2 and TRBJ2-1): GAGVSQSPSNKVTEKGKDVELRCDPISGHTALYWYRQSLGQGLEFLIYFQGNSAPDKSGLPSDRFSAERTGGSVSTLTIQRTQQEDSAVYLCASSLGTGVDEQFFGPGTRLTVL.